This T cell receptor beta chain derives from a study of shared clonotypes between healthy human individuals. The study, taken as a whole, reports: Clonotypes shared by all four sorted-subset donors had higher generation probabilities than non-shared clonotypes. Rarefaction revealed incomplete sorted-subset sequencing despite large depth. Across a handful of donors, naive CD4 shared around 5.3%, naive CD8 3% to 3.5%, memory CD4 roughly 2.4%, memory CD8 0.4% to 0.5%.

Profiling relied on immunoSEQ multiplex PCR, and the TCRdb table lists in-frame clones only, not all of them. The sample lists over 850,000 clones, around three quarters seen once, with around 0.6% in the top ten. Germline-derived CDR1 and CDR2 are SGHTA and FQGNSA. The CDR3 spans 13 residues. The germline V and J ends were trimmed by 2 bases and 7 bases, with 11 bases remaining between them. As for this clone: The antigen remains unidentified.

The TCR was taken from a man younger than 30 in good health. Some clones in this sample may be carry-over from other donors' samples. The gene calls are TRBV7-2 and TRBJ2-5; D call uncertain. Sample: memory CD4+ T cells from PBMCs. The sample's subset: CD45RA-negative fraction. The CDR3 DNA reads as TGTGCCAGCAGCTTATTAACACCGGCGACCCAGTACTTC. This codes for CASSLLTPATQYF.